A selection of T cell receptor beta chains follows, all from one sample in a study of blood T cell repertoires in COVID-19. Measured with immunoSEQ multiplex PCR; TCRdb has only the in-frame clones, and not every one. This sample has approximately 240,000 clones, with roughly 80% found just once. Specimen: peripheral blood. These receptors were taken from a young woman who had recovered from COVID-19. CDR3s leave out the opening cysteine and the closing phenylalanine or tryptophan. Fields, in order: J gene, V gene, clone size, D gene, CDR3 protein. The D gene is left open where the match is weak. Some rows have no size entry. The others give once, few or many, or a class for an expanded clone.

TRBJ2-3 TRBV7-9 - - ASHSGDSSTDTQY
TRBJ1-1 TRBV5-1 many - ASRSQGALSEAF
TRBJ2-3 TRBV6-5 few TRBD1 ASIRQGADTQY
TRBJ2-4 TRBV9 few TRBD1 ASSAGTGGSGGKNIQY
TRBJ1-1 TRBV9 few TRBD1 ASSGMGTGEGTEAF
TRBJ1-2 TRBV27 - TRBD1 ASSLVGTGYGYT
TRBJ2-7 TRBV19 many TRBD1 ASSTTGAPYEQY
TRBJ2-1 TRBV15 - TRBD2 ATKGLAGAPSYNEQF
TRBJ2-3 TRBV7-3 - TRBD1 ASSLDRATDTQY
TRBJ2-7 TRBV4-1 - TRBD2 ASSHPWGGGAVYEQY
TRBJ2-1 TRBV7-3 - TRBD2 ASSLIGTRNEQF
TRBJ2-3 TRBV5-1 - TRBD2 ATSKTSGRGDTQY
TRBJ2-7 TRBV2 - - ASSTTSRSSYEQY
TRBJ2-1 TRBV2 - - ASSEPSTYNEQF
TRBJ2-7 TRBV14 - - ASSQEWTASYEQY
TRBJ2-2 TRBV20-1 - - SASSGRTGELF
TRBJ1-2 TRBV5-8 - TRBD1 ASSLDRGVFYGYT
TRBJ2-2 TRBV28 few TRBD2 ASSRGLAGGGELF
TRBJ2-5 TRBV28 - - ASRGHNLLETQY
TRBJ2-5 TRBV5-1 - TRBD2 ASSLELAEETQY
TRBJ2-5 TRBV19 - TRBD1 ASSSTGGGKTQY
TRBJ2-7 TRBV6-5 once TRBD1 ASSPLKGAEYEQY
TRBJ1-2 TRBV28 - TRBD1 ASSSTGEGYGYT
TRBJ2-1 TRBV6-5 once - ASKEGGNEQF
TRBJ2-2 TRBV19 - - ASESGPSTGELF
TRBJ2-7 TRBV5-4 few TRBD2 ATLTSGSPEQY
TRBJ2-7 TRBV11-2 - TRBD1 ASSFGTGDSEQY
TRBJ1-6 TRBV2 - - ASSDLGTADNSPLH
TRBJ2-1 TRBV5-1 - TRBD2 ASSFSLAGEGEQF
TRBJ2-7 TRBV4-1 - TRBD2 ASSQWTSGVYEQY
TRBJ2-1 TRBV2 - TRBD2 ASEEGLERNEQF
TRBJ2-5 TRBV5-1 - - ASSFLETQY
TRBJ2-7 TRBV30 - TRBD1 AWNTGTGNYEQY
TRBJ1-2 TRBV14 - TRBD1 ASSQDVTGGYGYT
TRBJ2-1 TRBV29-1 - - SVEPRRTGYNEQF
TRBJ1-2 TRBV28 - TRBD1 ASSSPGAGGIGYT
TRBJ2-5 TRBV11-3 - TRBD2 ASSLEGTSGKTQY
TRBJ2-7 TRBV7-2 - TRBD2 ASSLGPRLAGVSEQY
TRBJ2-1 TRBV11-2 - TRBD1 ASSLVSPGQGNEQF
TRBJ2-7 TRBV7-9 - - ASSLPRTDYTYEQY
TRBJ1-2 TRBV29-1 - - SVEGRGINYGYT